The clone carrying this T cell receptor beta chain was detected a few times. Its cognate antigen is unknown. Germline V CDR1 and CDR2: SNHLY, FYNNEI. The CDR3 loop spans 15 amino acids. Trimming cost V 7 bases and J 5 bases, with 19 bases left between them. TCRdb analysed the RT-PCR reads with MiXCR anew, one entry per CDR3 protein. Among hundreds of thousands of distinct CDR3 sequences listed, under 20% were seen once. This sample was included in a study of response to subunit inactivated influenza vaccine. General study results and limits: Each seasonal influenza vaccination recruits few new T cells, the authors suggested.

Sequenced here: PBMCs from blood, sampled less than 6 days after vaccination. The clonotype was recovered from a man aged 50 to 59 who received an inactivated influenza vaccine. V is TRBV2 and J is TRBJ2-3; the D is unclear. This chain's CDR3 is CASNRLVYAQDTQYF. The CDR3 DNA is TGTGCCAGCAATCGATTAGTGTATGCACAAGATACGCAGTATTTT.